This entry lists 20 T cell receptor beta chains sequenced from one sample in a study of blood T cell repertoires in COVID-19. The method was immunoSEQ multiplex PCR; TCRdb's version includes in-frame clones alone and lacks a portion of them. The table lists over 250,000 clones, around 87% of them singletons. Sequenced material: PBMCs or T cells enriched from blood (not recorded which). The receptors come from a woman in her 30s who had recovered from COVID-19.

Note on this clone: A much larger clone sits a single nucleotide away, making a read error possible. The sample holds other DNA sequences that translate to the same CDR3. The J gene is TRBJ2-7, the V gene TRBV28, with D hard to call. The CDR3 is 12 amino acids. The germline gives CDR1 MDHEN, CDR2 SYDVKM. V was shortened by 3 bases and J by 3 bases, with 6 bases between the two germline ends. The CDR3 DNA reads as TGTGCCAGCAGTTTTCAGAACTACGAGCAGTACTTC. It encodes CASSFQNYEQYF.

V usage is TRBV6-5 and J usage is TRBJ1-1; D is unresolved. Germline CDR1 reads MNHEY; CDR2 reads SVGAGI. The CDR3 is made up of 13 amino acids. V was trimmed by 3 bases and J by 1 base, leaving 6 bases between them. The chain's CDR3 is CASSYTANTEAFF. The CDR3 DNA sequence: TGTGCCAGCAGTTATACAGCGAACACTGAAGCTTTCTTT.

V gene TRBV5-1 combines with J gene TRBJ2-7, with 8 bases that match TRBD2. This CDR3 is built from 18 residues. Germline values: CDR1 SGHRS, CDR2 YFSETQ. V was clipped by 2 bases and J by 1 base; unmatched bases: 14. CDR3 nucleotide sequence: TGCGCCAGCAGCTTCTGGACTAGCAGAGTTAGTGGTTCCTACGAGCAGTACTTC. Translation: CASSFWTSRVSGSYEQYF.

The J gene is TRBJ2-7, the V gene TRBV7-2, with 7 bases lining up with TRBD1. The V and J ends lost 3 bases and 5 bases, in that order; junction bases with no gene match: 7. Germline CDR1 and CDR2: SGHTA and FQGNSA. The CDR3 consists of 14 residues. In DNA form, the CDR3 reads TGTGCCAGCAGCTTGAACAGGGGTAGCCACGAGCAGTACTTC. It codes for CASSLNRGSHEQYF. Full variable domain (rest looked up from reference TRBV7-2 and TRBJ2-7): GAGVSQSPSNKVTEKGKDVELRCDPISGHTALYWYRQSLGQGLEFLIYFQGNSAPDKSGLPSDRFSAERTGGSVSTLTIQRTQQEDSAVYLCASSLNRGSHEQYFGPGTRLTVT.

The J gene is TRBJ2-3, the V gene TRBV4-3; 7 bases align to TRBD2. This CDR3 contains 15 residues. Germline V lookup: CDR1 LGHNA, CDR2 YSLEER. The V segment lost 0 bases and the J segment 2 bases; nucleotides outside the gene matches: 2. The CDR3 here is CASSQERGNTDTQYF. In nucleotides, the CDR3 is TGCGCCAGCAGCCAAGAGCGGGGGAACACAGATACGCAGTATTTT.

The gene calls are TRBV7-2 and TRBJ2-5; 9 bases agree with TRBD2. J gave up 2 bases and V 3 bases, and 7 bases lay outside the gene matches. Germline CDR1 and CDR2: SGHTA and FQGNSA. This CDR3 has 16 amino acids. CDR3 residues: CASSFTGTSKQETQYF. CDR3 nucleotides: TGTGCCAGCAGCTTTACCGGGACTAGCAAACAAGAGACCCAGTACTTC.

The CDR3 nucleotides read TGTGCCAGCAGCCGCCTCGGAGGGCAGCGCTCCTACGAGCAGTACTTC. Its translation is CASSRLGGQRSYEQYF. The V call is TRBV7-2, the J call TRBJ2-7; D may be TRBD2 (6 bases). Trimming cost V 5 bases and J 0 bases, with 17 bases left between them. Germline V gives CDR1 SGHTA, CDR2 FQGNSA. The CDR3 runs 16 residues.

The rearrangement joins TRBV30 to TRBJ1-1; 7 bases map to TRBD1. Germline CDR1 GTSNPN, CDR2 SVGIG (reference sequence). The CDR3 loop spans 12 amino acids. V lost 5 bases, J lost 8 bases, and 8 bases stayed unmatched. Here the CDR3 reads CAWGDMTGEAFF. The CDR3 nucleotides read TGTGCCTGGGGGGATATGACAGGGGAAGCTTTCTTT.

The rearrangement links TRBV10-3 to TRBJ2-7; TRBD2 is a possible D gene (5 bases). The germline gives CDR1 ENHRY, CDR2 SYGVKD. V lost 1 base and J 0 bases, leaving 19 bases between the germline ends. CDR3 length: 18 residues. The CDR3 DNA reads as TGTGCCATCAGTGAGTTAGGAAGTATGAGGGCGGACTCCTACGAGCAGTACTTC. As protein: CAISELGSMRADSYEQYF.

The chain couples TRBV7-2 to TRBJ2-7, with a tentative D call TRBD1 (7 bases). CDR3 length: 17 residues. V was trimmed by 3 bases and J by 2 bases, leaving 20 bases between them. CDR1 and CDR2 from the germline V gene are SGHTA and FQGNSA. CDR3 DNA sequence: TGTGCCAGCAGCTTCGACTCCCGCAGGGGGGCTGCCTACGAGCAGTACTTC. Protein sequence: CASSFDSRRGAAYEQYF.

J is TRBJ2-2 and V is TRBV5-1, with D possibly TRBD2 on 5 matching bases. Germline CDR1 reads SGHRS; CDR2 reads YFSETQ. This CDR3 is built from 17 residues. The V end lost 4 bases, the J end lost 5 bases, and 21 bases lay between the germline ends. The CDR3 spells CASSPRTGVGGTGELFF. The CDR3 DNA reads TGCGCCAGCAGCCCCCGAACTGGGGTCGGAGGAACCGGGGAGCTGTTTTTT.

The chain uses TRBV3-1 (or the pseudogene TRBV3-2) and TRBJ1-4; perhaps TRBD1 as D (5 bases). V was clipped by 5 bases and J by 7 bases, with 17 bases between them. The CDR3 has 15 residues. The germline V gene has CDR1 LGHDT and CDR2 YNNKEL (reference sequence). The CDR3 sequence is CASSSTGTRAEKLFF. The CDR3 nucleotides are TGTGCCAGCAGCTCGACCGGGACTCGGGCTGAAAAACTGTTTTTT.

J is TRBJ1-1 and V is TRBV6-6, with TRBD1 matching 8 bases. The CDR3 is 15 amino acids. J lost 1 base, V lost 7 bases, and 8 bases had no gene match. Germline lookup yields CDR1 MNHNY and CDR2 SVGAGI (reference sequence). Here the CDR3 DNA reads TGTGCCAGCATTCTGGACAGGGCGGCGAACACTGAAGCTTTCTTT. Amino acid sequence: CASILDRAANTEAFF.

The chain links TRBV29-1 to TRBJ2-2; perhaps TRBD1 as D (7 bases). The germline gives CDR1 SQVTM, CDR2 ANQGSEA. This CDR3 contains 14 residues. Trimming stripped 7 bases from V and 4 bases from J, with 16 bases between. CDR3 DNA sequence: TGCAGCGGGGGGGACAGCTTCCGCACCGGGGAGCTGTTTTTT. This translates into CSGGDSFRTGELFF.

The CDR3 DNA reads as TGCAGCGTACTCACAGGGGAGGATGGCTACACCTTC. It codes for CSVLTGEDGYTF. This chain connects TRBV29-1 to TRBJ1-2; TRBD1 matches at 7 bases. The CDR3 sequence is 12 residues long. Germline V gene data show CDR1 as SQVTM and CDR2 as ANQGSEA. The V and J ends lost 6 bases and 6 bases, in that order; junction bases with no gene match: 7.

This clone was recorded once. The chain recombines TRBV20-1 with TRBJ1-5, with no clear D. The CDR3 extends over 14 amino acids. Germline values: CDR1 DFQATT, CDR2 SNEGSKA (reference sequence). With 3 bases removed from V and 2 bases from J, the gap between germline ends came to 11 bases. CDR3 residues: CSASYGRGNQPQHF. The CDR3 DNA reads TGCAGTGCTAGTTACGGTCGAGGCAATCAGCCCCAGCATTTT.

This clone was seen only a few times. This chain joins TRBV6-5 and TRBJ1-6; 7 positions agree with TRBD1. J gave up 7 bases and V 6 bases, and 6 bases lay outside the gene matches. The CDR3 loop spans 14 amino acids. Germline V gene data show CDR1 as MNHEY and CDR2 as SVGAGI. The CDR3: CASRINRGNSPLHF. The CDR3 DNA sequence: TGTGCCAGCAGGATAAACAGGGGAAATTCACCCCTCCACTTT.

V and J are TRBV6-6 and TRBJ1-4; the match to TRBD1 covers 7 bases. Trimming removed 5 bases from V and 5 bases from J; junction bases left unmatched: 17. The germline CDR1 and CDR2 sequences are MNHNY and SVGAGI (reference sequence). This CDR3 has 18 amino acids. DNA for the CDR3: TGTGCCAGCAGTCTTTTCTGGTTTACGGGACAGTCAAATGAAAAACTGTTTTTT. Its protein product is CASSLFWFTGQSNEKLFF.

The rearrangement joins TRBV7-2 to TRBJ2-7; no reliable D call. V was pared by 1 base and J by 2 bases, with 6 bases between. The CDR3 loop spans 13 amino acids. CDR1 and CDR2 from the germline V gene are SGHTA and FQGNSA. The CDR3: CASSLGVAYEQYF. The CDR3 nucleotides are TGTGCCAGCAGCTTAGGCGTAGCCTACGAGCAGTACTTC.

Only a few counts were recorded for this clone. V is TRBV7-6 and J is TRBJ2-1; the D gene is possibly TRBD2 (5 bases). Germline V gene lookup returns CDR1 SGHVS and CDR2 FNYEAQ. CDR3 length: 15 amino acids. The germline V and J ends were trimmed by 6 bases and 4 bases, with 16 bases remaining between them. The CDR3 DNA reads TGTGCCAGCAGTTATCTAGCTGAGGGTTACAATGAGCAGTTCTTC. Its translation is CASSYLAEGYNEQFF.